Sequencing of this TCR beta chain was carried out in a study of blood T cell repertoires in COVID-19. In the authors' methods: Reference gene primer amplification in the assay estimated nucleated cell counts. Repertoires were generated with immunoSEQ multiplex PCR, while TCRdb's copy carries only in-frame clones and drops some. D and trimming were read from the DNA, whereas the V and J calls and clone size are those reported in that table. Of roughly 36,000 clones in the sample, about 94% were seen once. The V end lost 2 bases, the J end lost 11 bases, and 13 bases lay between the germline ends. The germline V gene encodes CDR1 MNHEY and CDR2 SVGAGI. The CDR3 is 14 amino acids.

Specimen: peripheral blood. This sequence was found in a human donor with active COVID-19. The donor label of this sample is uncertain. The chain employs TRBV6-5 and TRBJ1-6, with D hard to call. The CDR3 here is CASSYPGNGAPLHF. CDR3 DNA sequence: TGTGCCAGCAGTTACCCCGGGAATGGTGCACCCCTCCACTTT.